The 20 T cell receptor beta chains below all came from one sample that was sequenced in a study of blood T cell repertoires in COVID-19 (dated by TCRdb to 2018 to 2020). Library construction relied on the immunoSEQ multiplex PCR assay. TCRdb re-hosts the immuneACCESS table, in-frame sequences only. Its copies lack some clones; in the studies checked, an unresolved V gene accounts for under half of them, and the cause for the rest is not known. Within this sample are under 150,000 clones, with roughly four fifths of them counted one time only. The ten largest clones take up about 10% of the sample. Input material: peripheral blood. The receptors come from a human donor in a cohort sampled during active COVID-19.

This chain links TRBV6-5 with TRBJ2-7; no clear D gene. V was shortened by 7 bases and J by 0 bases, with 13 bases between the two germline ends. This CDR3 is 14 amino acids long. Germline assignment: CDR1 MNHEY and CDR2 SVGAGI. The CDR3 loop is CASTADTSSYEQYF. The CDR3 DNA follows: TGTGCCAGCACAGCAGACACTTCCTCCTACGAGCAGTACTTC.

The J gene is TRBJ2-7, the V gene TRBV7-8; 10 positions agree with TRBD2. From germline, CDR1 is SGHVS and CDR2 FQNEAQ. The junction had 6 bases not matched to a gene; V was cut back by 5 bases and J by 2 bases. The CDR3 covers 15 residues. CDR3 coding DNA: TGTGCCAGCAGCCGACTAGCGGGCGATACCTACGAGCAGTACTTC. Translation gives CASSRLAGDTYEQYF.

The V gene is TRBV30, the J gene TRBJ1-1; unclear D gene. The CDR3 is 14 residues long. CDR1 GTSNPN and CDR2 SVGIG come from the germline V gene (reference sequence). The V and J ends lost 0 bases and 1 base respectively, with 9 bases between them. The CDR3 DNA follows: TGTGCCTGGAGTGTACTCCAGGAGAACACTGAAGCTTTCTTT. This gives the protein CAWSVLQENTEAFF. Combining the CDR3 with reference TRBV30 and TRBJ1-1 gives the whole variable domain SQTIHQWPATLVQPVGSPLSLECTVEGTSNPNLYWYRQAAGRGLQLLFYSVGIGQISSEVPQNLSASRPQDRQFILSSKKLLLSDSGFYLCAWSVLQENTEAFFGQGTRLTVV.

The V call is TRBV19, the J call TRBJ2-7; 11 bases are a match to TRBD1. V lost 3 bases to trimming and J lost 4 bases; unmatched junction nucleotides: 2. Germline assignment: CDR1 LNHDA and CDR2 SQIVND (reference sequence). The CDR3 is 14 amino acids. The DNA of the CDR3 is TGTGCCAGTAGTATCGGGACAGGGGGTTACGAGCAGTACTTC. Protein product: CASSIGTGGYEQYF.

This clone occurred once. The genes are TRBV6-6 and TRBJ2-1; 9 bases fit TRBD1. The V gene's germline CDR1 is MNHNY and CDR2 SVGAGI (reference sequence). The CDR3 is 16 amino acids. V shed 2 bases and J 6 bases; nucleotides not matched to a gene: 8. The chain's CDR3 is CASSYPRTGEGNEQFF. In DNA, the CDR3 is TGTGCCAGCAGTTACCCCCGGACAGGGGAAGGCAATGAGCAGTTCTTC.

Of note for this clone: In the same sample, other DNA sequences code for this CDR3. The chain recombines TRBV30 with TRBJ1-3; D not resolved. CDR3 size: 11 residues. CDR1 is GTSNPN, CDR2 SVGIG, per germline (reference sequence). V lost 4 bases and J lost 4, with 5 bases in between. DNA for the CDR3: TGTGCCTGGACGACAGGAAACACCATATATTTT. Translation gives CAWTTGNTIYF.

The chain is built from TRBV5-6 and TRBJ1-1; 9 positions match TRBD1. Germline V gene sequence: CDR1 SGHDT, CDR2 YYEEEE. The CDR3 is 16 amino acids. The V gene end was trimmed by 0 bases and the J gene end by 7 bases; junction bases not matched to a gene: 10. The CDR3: CASSLAGLMGQGEAFF. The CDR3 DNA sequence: TGTGCCAGCAGCTTGGCCGGGTTGATGGGACAGGGTGAAGCTTTCTTT.

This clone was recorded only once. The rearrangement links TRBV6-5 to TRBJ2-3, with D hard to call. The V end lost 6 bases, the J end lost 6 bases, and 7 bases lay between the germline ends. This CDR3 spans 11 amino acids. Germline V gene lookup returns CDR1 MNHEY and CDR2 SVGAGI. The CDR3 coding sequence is TGTGCCAGCAGCGTCCTCGATACGCAGTATTTT. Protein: CASSVLDTQYF.

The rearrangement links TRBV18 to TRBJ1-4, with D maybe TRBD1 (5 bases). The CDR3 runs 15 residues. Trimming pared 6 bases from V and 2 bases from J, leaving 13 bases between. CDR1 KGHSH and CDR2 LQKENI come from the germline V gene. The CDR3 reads CASSRARGTNEKLFF. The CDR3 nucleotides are TGTGCCAGCTCGCGTGCGCGGGGGACTAATGAAAAACTGTTTTTT.

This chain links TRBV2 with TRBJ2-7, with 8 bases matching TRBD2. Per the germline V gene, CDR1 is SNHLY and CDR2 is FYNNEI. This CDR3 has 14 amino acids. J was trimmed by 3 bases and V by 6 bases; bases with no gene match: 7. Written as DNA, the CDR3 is TGTGCCAGCAGCCGTCTTCTAGCGGGCTACGAGCAGTACTTC. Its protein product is CASSRLLAGYEQYF.

CDR3 loop: CASSYAGQGYETQYF. The CDR3 nucleotides read TGTGCCAGCAGTTACGCCGGACAGGGTTACGAGACCCAGTACTTC. V gene TRBV6-5 combines with J gene TRBJ2-5; the match to TRBD1 covers 8 bases. Per the germline V gene, CDR1 is MNHEY and CDR2 is SVGAGI. The CDR3 length is 15 residues. V shed 2 bases and J 5 bases; nucleotides not matched to a gene: 7.

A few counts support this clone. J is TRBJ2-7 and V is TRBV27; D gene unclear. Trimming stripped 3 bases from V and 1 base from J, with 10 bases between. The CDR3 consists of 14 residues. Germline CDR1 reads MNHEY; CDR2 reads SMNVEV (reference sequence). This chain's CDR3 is CASSLAEYSYEQYF. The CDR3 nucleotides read TGTGCCAGCAGTTTGGCGGAATATTCCTACGAGCAGTACTTC.

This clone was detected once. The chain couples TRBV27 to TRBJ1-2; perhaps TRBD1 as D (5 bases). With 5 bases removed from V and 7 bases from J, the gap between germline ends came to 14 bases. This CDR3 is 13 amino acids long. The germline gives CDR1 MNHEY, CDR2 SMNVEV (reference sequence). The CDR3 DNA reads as TGTGCCAGCAGTCCAATTGGGGGGGGTGGCTACACCTTC. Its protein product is CASSPIGGGGYTF.

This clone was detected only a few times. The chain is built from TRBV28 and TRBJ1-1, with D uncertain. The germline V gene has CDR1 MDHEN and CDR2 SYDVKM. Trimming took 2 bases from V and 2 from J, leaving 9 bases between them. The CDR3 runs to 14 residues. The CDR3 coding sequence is TGTGCCAGCAGTTTAATGCAGTTCAACACTGAAGCTTTCTTT. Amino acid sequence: CASSLMQFNTEAFF.

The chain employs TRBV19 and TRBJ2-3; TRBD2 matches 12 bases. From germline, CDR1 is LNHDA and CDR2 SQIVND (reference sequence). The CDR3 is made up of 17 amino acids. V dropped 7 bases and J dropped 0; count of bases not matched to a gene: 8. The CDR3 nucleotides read TGTGCCAGTACCATCCAACTAGCGGGGGGCAGCACAGATACGCAGTATTTT. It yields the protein CASTIQLAGGSTDTQYF.

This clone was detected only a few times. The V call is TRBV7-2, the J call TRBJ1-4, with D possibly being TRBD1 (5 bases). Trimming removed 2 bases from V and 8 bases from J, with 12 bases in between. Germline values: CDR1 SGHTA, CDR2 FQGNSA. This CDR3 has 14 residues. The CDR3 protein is CASSLRPGGEKLFF. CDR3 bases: TGTGCCAGCAGCTTAAGGCCCGGGGGGGAAAAACTGTTTTTT.

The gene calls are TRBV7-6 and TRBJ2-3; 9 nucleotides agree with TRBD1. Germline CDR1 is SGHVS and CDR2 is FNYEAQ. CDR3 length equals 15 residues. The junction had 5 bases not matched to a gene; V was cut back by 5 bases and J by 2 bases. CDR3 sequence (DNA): TGTGCCAGCAGCCCCCGGGACAGGGTCACAGATACGCAGTATTTT. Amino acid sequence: CASSPRDRVTDTQYF.

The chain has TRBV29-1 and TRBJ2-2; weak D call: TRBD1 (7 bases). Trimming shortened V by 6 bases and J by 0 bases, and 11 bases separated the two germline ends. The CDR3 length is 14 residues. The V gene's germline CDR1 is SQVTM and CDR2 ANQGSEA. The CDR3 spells CSVGGQTNTGELFF. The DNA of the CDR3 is TGCAGCGTGGGGGGACAGACGAACACCGGGGAGCTGTTTTTT.

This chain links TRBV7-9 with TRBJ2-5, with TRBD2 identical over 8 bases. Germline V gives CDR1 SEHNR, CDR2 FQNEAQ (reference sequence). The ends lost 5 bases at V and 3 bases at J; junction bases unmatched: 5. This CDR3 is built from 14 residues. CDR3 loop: CASSPGLAEETQYF. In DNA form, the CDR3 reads TGTGCCAGCAGCCCCGGACTAGCCGAAGAGACCCAGTACTTC.

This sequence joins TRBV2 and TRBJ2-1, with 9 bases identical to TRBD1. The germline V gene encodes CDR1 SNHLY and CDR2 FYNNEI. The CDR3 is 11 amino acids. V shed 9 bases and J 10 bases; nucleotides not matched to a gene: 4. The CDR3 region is CARQGAEEQFF. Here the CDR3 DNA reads TGTGCCAGACAGGGGGCAGAGGAGCAGTTCTTC.